Each of the 27 T cell receptor beta chains below was sequenced from the same sample in a study of technical replicates of blood from a few donors. Libraries were prepared by immunoSEQ multiplex PCR; TCRdb keeps only in-frame clonotypes and omits some of them. The sample lists around 57,000 clones; approximately 97% were seen once. The sequenced sample was T cells isolated from PBMCs. The source is a human donor in good health.

V and J are TRBV28 and TRBJ1-1, with D perhaps matching TRBD1 (6 bases). Germline V gene lookup returns CDR1 MDHEN and CDR2 SYDVKM. The CDR3 consists of 17 residues. Between the trimmed V and J ends, which lost 8 bases and 0 bases, there was a span of 22 bases. CDR3 loop: CASGLSMAGELNTEAFF. Here the CDR3 DNA reads TGTGCCAGCGGTCTATCAATGGCAGGGGAGTTGAACACTGAAGCTTTCTTT.

This clone was detected only once. This chain links TRBV7-8 with TRBJ2-1, with a possible D match to TRBD1 (6 bases). Germline CDR1 is SGHVS and CDR2 is FQNEAQ. The CDR3 extends over 16 amino acids. V lost 3 bases and J lost 6, with 18 bases in between. The CDR3 DNA reads TGTGCCAGCAGCTTTGGGTCAGGGGTCCGGGGCAATGAGCAGTTCTTC. Amino acid sequence: CASSFGSGVRGNEQFF.

This clone was seen once. V usage is TRBV30 and J usage is TRBJ1-2; D gene uncertain. With 3 bases removed from V and 9 bases from J, the gap between germline ends came to 20 bases. The CDR3 has 14 residues. Per the germline V gene, CDR1 is GTSNPN and CDR2 is SVGIG (reference sequence). The CDR3 DNA reads TGTGCCTGGAGCAATAATATAAGACAACTTCGCTACACCTTC. This encodes CAWSNNIRQLRYTF.

This chain links TRBV4-1 with TRBJ2-2, with TRBD2 matching 12 bases. With 1 base clipped from V and 7 bases from J, the junction kept 4 bases outside the gene matches. The CDR3 runs to 16 residues. The germline CDR1 and CDR2 sequences are MGHRA and YSYEKL. CDR3 DNA: TGCGCCAGCAGCCAAGGGACTAGCGGGGCGAGCGGGGAGCTGTTTTTT. Translating gives CASSQGTSGASGELFF.

The chain's CDR3 is CASRTTHGNTEAFF. In DNA, the CDR3 is TGTGCCAGCAGAACTACCCATGGGAACACTGAAGCTTTCTTT. This sequence joins TRBV6-6 and TRBJ1-1; D gene uncertain. From germline, CDR1 is MNHNY and CDR2 SVGAGI (reference sequence). This CDR3 has 14 residues. Trimming stripped 6 bases from V and 1 base from J, with 12 bases between.

The chain links TRBV11-3 to TRBJ2-3; D unclear. V was pared by 5 bases and J by 5 bases, with 8 bases between. The CDR3 is 12 amino acids. Germline V gene sequence: CDR1 SGHNT, CDR2 YENEEA. The CDR3: CASSPSLDTQYF. CDR3 DNA sequence: TGTGCCAGCAGCCCCTCTTTAGATACGCAGTATTTT. The complete variable domain, with remaining parts taken from reference TRBV11-3 and TRBJ2-3, reads EAGVVQSPRYKIIEKKQPVAFWCNPISGHNTLYWYLQNLGQGPELLIRYENEEAVDDSQLPKDRFSAERLKGVDSTLKIQPAELGDSAVYLCASSPSLDTQYFGPGTRLTVL.

This rearrangement joins TRBV11-2 to TRBJ2-7, with 7 bases matching TRBD2. The junction had 3 bases not matched to a gene; V was cut back by 1 base and J by 3 bases. Germline CDR1 SGHAT, CDR2 FQNNGV. The CDR3 totals 14 residues. In DNA form, the CDR3 reads TGTGCCAGCAGCTTAGGCGGGAGTCGCTACGAGCAGTACTTC. Translation gives CASSLGGSRYEQYF.

This chain joins TRBV18 and TRBJ1-1, with D possibly matching TRBD1 (6 bases). The CDR3 length is 17 residues. The V end lost 4 bases, the J end lost 1 base, and 19 bases lay between the germline ends. Germline V lookup: CDR1 KGHSH, CDR2 LQKENI. This CDR3 reads CASSRSGTIRGNTEAFF. CDR3 coding DNA: TGTGCCAGCTCACGATCCGGGACAATCAGGGGGAACACTGAAGCTTTCTTT.

The table lists this clone with a count of one. This chain joins TRBV5-5 and TRBJ1-2, with D perhaps TRBD1 (5 bases). The germline V gene encodes CDR1 SGHKS and CDR2 YYEKEE (reference sequence). Trimming took 1 base from V and 8 from J, leaving 27 bases between them. The CDR3 runs to 18 residues. CDR3 sequence: CASSLTRDSASLFSGYTF. The CDR3 region has the DNA TGTGCCAGCAGCTTGACGCGGGACTCTGCTTCGTTATTTAGCGGCTACACCTTC.

J is TRBJ2-7 and V is TRBV14; 10 bases match TRBD2. V lost 2 bases to trimming and J lost 4 bases; unmatched junction nucleotides: 11. CDR3 size: 17 residues. Germline V gene sequence: CDR1 SGHDN, CDR2 FVKESK. The CDR3, as DNA: TGTGCCAGCAGCCAAACCCGTTGGGGGACTAGCGCGTACGAGCAGTACTTC. Translated: CASSQTRWGTSAYEQYF.

The chain carries TRBV7-8 and TRBJ2-5; 7 positions agree with TRBD2. V lost 5 bases, J lost 1 base, and 7 bases stayed unmatched. Germline V gene data show CDR1 as SGHVS and CDR2 as FQNEAQ. The CDR3 covers 15 residues. This CDR3 reads CASSETRGVQETQYF. CDR3 sequence (DNA): TGTGCCAGCAGCGAGACACGGGGGGTCCAAGAGACCCAGTACTTC.

The gene calls are TRBV19 and TRBJ1-2, with D possibly being TRBD1 (6 bases). Trimming took 7 bases from V and 4 from J, leaving 22 bases between them. CDR1 and CDR2 (germline): LNHDA, SQIVND (reference sequence). The length of the CDR3 is 16 residues. CDR3 residues: CASTLWAAGVSYGYTF. The CDR3 nucleotides are TGTGCCAGTACCCTCTGGGCCGCAGGGGTGTCCTATGGCTACACCTTC.

This clone showed up just once. This sequence joins TRBV27 and TRBJ1-2; 8 nucleotides agree with TRBD1. Losses at the gene ends were 10 bases for V and 4 bases for J; bases not matched to a gene: 8. The CDR3 runs 13 residues. The germline V gene has CDR1 MNHEY and CDR2 SMNVEV (reference sequence). The CDR3 loop is CAIRDRFSYGYTF. The CDR3, as DNA: TGTGCCATCAGGGACAGGTTCTCCTATGGCTACACCTTC.

This sequence joins TRBV5-1 and TRBJ1-5; D not resolved. Trimming pared 0 bases from V and 4 bases from J, leaving 5 bases between. The CDR3 runs to 13 residues. Germline V gives CDR1 SGHRS, CDR2 YFSETQ. The CDR3 region is CASSLETNQPQHF. The CDR3 DNA reads as TGCGCCAGCAGCTTGGAGACAAATCAGCCCCAGCATTTT. The full variable domain, in which reference TRBV5-1 and TRBJ1-5 provide the parts outside the CDR3, is KAGVTQTPRYLIKTRGQQVTLSCSPISGHRSVSWYQQTPGQGLQFLFEYFSETQRNKGNFPGRFSGRQFSNSRSEMNVSTLELGDSALYLCASSLETNQPQHFGDGTRLSIL.

The J gene is TRBJ2-3, the V gene TRBV6-5; 8 bases line up with TRBD2. CDR3 length: 15 amino acids. Germline CDR1 MNHEY, CDR2 SVGAGI. V was pared by 5 bases and J by 0 bases, with 4 bases of the junction left unmatched. CDR3 in DNA: TGTGCCAGCAGTACTCCTAGCGGGAGCACAGATACGCAGTATTTT. Translation gives CASSTPSGSTDTQYF.

J is TRBJ2-7 and V is TRBV28; 7 nucleotides align to TRBD2. The CDR3 spans 14 residues. V lost 5 bases to trimming and J lost 0 bases; unmatched junction nucleotides: 4. Per the germline V gene, CDR1 is MDHEN and CDR2 is SYDVKM. The DNA of the CDR3 is TGTGCCAGCAGTCCAAGCGGGACCTCCTACGAGCAGTACTTC. This encodes CASSPSGTSYEQYF. Based on the CDR3 plus reference TRBV28 and TRBJ2-7, the full variable domain is DVKVTQSSRYLVKRTGEKVFLECVQDMDHENMFWYRQDPGLGLRLIYFSYDVKMKEKGDIPEGYSVSREKKERFSLILESASTNQTSMYLCASSPSGTSYEQYFGPGTRLTVT.

This rearrangement joins TRBV11-3 to TRBJ1-1; D unresolved. Germline assignment: CDR1 SGHNT and CDR2 YENEEA. V was pared by 5 bases and J by 4 bases, with 14 bases between. The CDR3 runs 14 residues. The CDR3 nucleotides are TGTGCCAGCAGCGACCTCGCAGCGGGCACTGAAGCTTTCTTT. This translates into CASSDLAAGTEAFF.

V usage is TRBV6-6 and J usage is TRBJ1-2; TRBD1 matches 7 bases. The CDR3 sequence is 15 residues long. Germline V gene lookup returns CDR1 MNHNY and CDR2 SVGAGI (reference sequence). Losses at the gene ends were 3 bases for V and 6 bases for J; bases not matched to a gene: 10. The CDR3 here is CASSYYPTGKNGYTF. The CDR3 DNA reads TGTGCCAGCAGTTATTACCCGACAGGGAAAAATGGCTACACCTTC.

The chain has TRBV6-1 and TRBJ2-7; 11 bases agree with TRBD1. This CDR3 has 15 residues. Trimming cost V 3 bases and J 4 bases; bases outside gene matches: 5. CDR1 MNHNS and CDR2 SASEGT come from the germline V gene. CDR3 residues: CASSDRDRGTYEQYF. CDR3 bases: TGTGCCAGCAGTGACCGGGACAGGGGGACTTACGAGCAGTACTTC.

This clone appeared a single time. V and J are TRBV6-1 and TRBJ1-3; D remains unclear. The CDR3 has 14 amino acids. The V end lost 5 bases, the J end lost 6 bases, and 14 bases lay between the germline ends. Germline values: CDR1 MNHNS, CDR2 SASEGT. This chain's CDR3 is CASSPSEEINTIYF. The CDR3 region has the DNA TGTGCCAGCAGTCCCTCCGAAGAGATAAACACCATATATTTT.

The chain carries TRBV28 and TRBJ2-5; 7 bases are shared with TRBD1. This CDR3 is built from 14 residues. Germline V gives CDR1 MDHEN, CDR2 SYDVKM. Germline trimming cut 7 bases from V and 2 bases from J; bases unmatched to any gene: 7. CDR3 sequence reads: CASNIPGQQETQYF. The CDR3 DNA sequence: TGTGCCAGCAACATTCCGGGACAGCAAGAGACCCAGTACTTC.

The V call is TRBV9, the J call TRBJ2-1; weak D call: TRBD2 (5 bases). The CDR3 has 15 amino acids. V was cut by 5 bases and J by 1 base, with 13 bases left in between. From germline, CDR1 is SGDLS and CDR2 YYNGEE. CDR3 protein: CASSVSGSSYNEQFF. In DNA, the CDR3 is TGTGCCAGCAGTGTAAGCGGATCGTCCTACAATGAGCAGTTCTTC.

V is TRBV5-6 and J is TRBJ1-1; D not certain. Germline V gene data show CDR1 as SGHDT and CDR2 as YYEEEE. Trimming removed 2 bases at V and 6 bases at J, with 11 bases between. CDR3 length: 13 amino acids. Here the CDR3 DNA reads TGTGCCAGCAGCTTCGGGAGTAAGGCTGAAGCTTTCTTT. Residues: CASSFGSKAEAFF.

V and J are TRBV19 and TRBJ1-1; 8 bases are shared with TRBD1. Trimming cost V 3 bases and J 6 bases; bases outside gene matches: 3. The CDR3 has 13 residues. Germline loops: CDR1 LNHDA, CDR2 SQIVND (reference sequence). Here the CDR3 reads CASSMDRDAEAFF. The CDR3, as DNA: TGTGCCAGTAGTATGGACAGGGACGCTGAAGCTTTCTTT.

This chain joins TRBV5-8 and TRBJ1-3; 7 nucleotides match TRBD1. The CDR3 is made up of 15 amino acids. CDR1 and CDR2 (germline): SGHTS, YDEGEE. The ends lost 4 bases at V and 4 bases at J; junction bases unmatched: 8. In nucleotides, the CDR3 is TGTGCCAGCAGCCCCCAGGGGGATCCGGGAAACACCATATATTTT. Its protein is CASSPQGDPGNTIYF.

The V call is TRBV30, the J call TRBJ1-5, with D perhaps matching TRBD1 (5 bases). CDR1 is GTSNPN and CDR2 is SVGIG in the germline V gene (reference sequence). V was clipped by 6 bases and J by 2 bases, with 20 bases between them. The CDR3 totals 16 residues. CDR3 in amino acids: CACVRAGGIGNQPQHF. The CDR3 DNA follows: TGTGCCTGTGTCAGAGCGGGGGGTATCGGCAATCAGCCCCAGCATTTT.

This clone appeared once. The chain carries TRBV5-1 and TRBJ1-1; D perhaps matches TRBD1 (6 bases). The V and J ends lost 0 bases and 6 bases respectively, with 15 bases between them. The CDR3 extends over 15 amino acids. The germline V gene encodes CDR1 SGHRS and CDR2 YFSETQ. The DNA of the CDR3 is TGCGCCAGCAGCTTGGTGCAGGGGAATTTGGCTGAAGCTTTCTTT. Translated: CASSLVQGNLAEAFF.